The clone carrying this TCR beta chain appeared many times. Germline values: CDR1 KGHSH, CDR2 LQKENI. CDR3 length equals 16 residues. Trimming cost V 3 bases and J 3 bases; bases outside gene matches: 6. The data stem from a study of blood T cells in healthy people across ages. Using a J-beta primer mix together with a sample-barcoded 5' primer, a second PCR was run for roughly 7 to 12 cycles. TCRdb passed the 5' RACE reads through MiXCR, listing each CDR3 protein once. Among roughly 650,000 distinct CDR3 sequences listed, about 30% were seen once. The chain employs TRBV18 and TRBJ2-4; 9 nucleotides align to TRBD2. Sequencing input: blood. This clonotype originated in a woman older than 75 in good health. CDR3 protein: CASSPLEAGGKNIQYF. The DNA of the CDR3 is TGTGCCAGCTCACCTTTAGAAGCGGGGGGCAAAAACATTCAGTACTTC.